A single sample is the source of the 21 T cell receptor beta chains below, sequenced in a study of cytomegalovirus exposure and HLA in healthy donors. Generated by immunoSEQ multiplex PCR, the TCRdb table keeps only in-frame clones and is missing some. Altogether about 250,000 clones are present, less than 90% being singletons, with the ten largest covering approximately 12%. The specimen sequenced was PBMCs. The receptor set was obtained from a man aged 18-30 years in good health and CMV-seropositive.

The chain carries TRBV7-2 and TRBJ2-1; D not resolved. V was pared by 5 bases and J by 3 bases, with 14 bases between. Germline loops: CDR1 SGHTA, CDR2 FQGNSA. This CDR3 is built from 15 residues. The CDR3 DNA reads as TGTGCCAGCAGCGATAGAGGACGTGTCTACAATGAGCAGTTCTTC. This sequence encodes CASSDRGRVYNEQFF.

The CDR3 reads CASSSPDRGSQQYF. In DNA form, the CDR3 reads TGTGCCAGCAGTTCGCCGGACAGGGGATCTCAGCAGTACTTC. V usage is TRBV6-6 and J usage is TRBJ2-7; 9 nucleotides align to TRBD1. The CDR3 runs 14 residues. Germline V gene sequence: CDR1 MNHNY, CDR2 SVGAGI (reference sequence). Trimming took 4 bases from V and 8 from J; bases not matched to a gene: 9.

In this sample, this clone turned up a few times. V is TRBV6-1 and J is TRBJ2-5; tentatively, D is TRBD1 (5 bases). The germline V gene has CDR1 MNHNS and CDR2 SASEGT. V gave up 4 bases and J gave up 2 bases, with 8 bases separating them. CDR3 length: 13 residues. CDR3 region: CASSVNRQETQYF. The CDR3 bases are TGTGCCAGCAGTGTGAACAGGCAAGAGACCCAGTACTTC.

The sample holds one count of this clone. CDR3 sequence (DNA): TGCGCCAGCAGCTTGGTGCCGGGAAGCTATGGCTACACCTTC. Amino acids: CASSLVPGSYGYTF. The V and J genes are TRBV5-1 and TRBJ1-2; no firm D call. In germline, CDR1 is SGHRS, CDR2 YFSETQ. V lost 0 bases and J 4 bases, leaving 10 bases between the germline ends. The length of the CDR3 is 14 residues.

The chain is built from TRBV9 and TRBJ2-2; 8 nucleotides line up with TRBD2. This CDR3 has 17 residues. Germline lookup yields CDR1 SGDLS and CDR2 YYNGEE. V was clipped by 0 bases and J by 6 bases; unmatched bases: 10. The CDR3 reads CASSVEEAGVVPGELFF. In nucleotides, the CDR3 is TGTGCCAGCAGCGTAGAGGAAGCGGGAGTTGTCCCCGGGGAGCTGTTTTTT.

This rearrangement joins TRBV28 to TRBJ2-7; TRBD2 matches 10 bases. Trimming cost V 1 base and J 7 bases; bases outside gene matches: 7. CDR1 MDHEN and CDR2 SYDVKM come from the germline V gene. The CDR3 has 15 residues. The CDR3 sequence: CASSLLGLAGAEQYF. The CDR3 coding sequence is TGTGCCAGCAGTTTATTAGGGCTAGCGGGAGCGGAGCAGTACTTC.

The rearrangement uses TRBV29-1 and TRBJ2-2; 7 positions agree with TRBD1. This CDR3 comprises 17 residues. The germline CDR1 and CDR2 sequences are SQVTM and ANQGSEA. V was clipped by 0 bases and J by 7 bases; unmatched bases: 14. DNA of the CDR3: TGCAGCGTTGAAGATCGAATCAGGACAGGACAGGTCGGGGAGCTGTTTTTT. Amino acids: CSVEDRIRTGQVGELFF.

CDR3 DNA: TGTGCCAGCAGCCTCGCGCCTCCTGGCTATGGCTACACCTTC. This sequence encodes CASSLAPPGYGYTF. The chain couples TRBV28 to TRBJ1-2, with D hard to call. The germline V gene encodes CDR1 MDHEN and CDR2 SYDVKM. Trimming removed 6 bases at V and 4 bases at J, with 15 bases between. The CDR3 spans 14 residues.

This CDR3 reads CASSRTSGGYEQYF. DNA of the CDR3: TGTGCCAGCAGTCGGACTAGCGGAGGATACGAGCAGTACTTC. The rearrangement uses TRBV6-5 and TRBJ2-7, with TRBD2 identical over 10 bases. V lost 5 bases to trimming and J lost 4 bases; unmatched junction nucleotides: 5. CDR3 length equals 14 residues. In germline, CDR1 is MNHEY, CDR2 SVGAGI.

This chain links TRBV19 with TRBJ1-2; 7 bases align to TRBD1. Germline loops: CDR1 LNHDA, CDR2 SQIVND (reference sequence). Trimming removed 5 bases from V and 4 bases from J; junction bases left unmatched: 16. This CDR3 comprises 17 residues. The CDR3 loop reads CASSPEGIGQVRYGYTF. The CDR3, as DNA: TGTGCCAGTAGTCCAGAGGGAATTGGACAGGTTCGCTATGGCTACACCTTC.

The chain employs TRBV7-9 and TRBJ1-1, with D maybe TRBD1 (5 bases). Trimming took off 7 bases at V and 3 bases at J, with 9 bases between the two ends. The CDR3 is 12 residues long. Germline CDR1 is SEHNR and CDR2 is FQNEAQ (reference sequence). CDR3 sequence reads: CASIGTHTEAFF. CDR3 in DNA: TGTGCCAGCATCGGGACCCACACTGAAGCTTTCTTT.

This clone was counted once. CDR3 DNA: TGTGCCAGCAGTTACCTGGACCATCGGAAAGCTTTCTTT. This translates into CASSYLDHRKAFF. The V gene is TRBV6-5, the J gene TRBJ1-1; D is uncertain. CDR3 size: 13 residues. The V end lost 2 bases, the J end lost 9 bases, and 13 bases lay between the germline ends. Germline loops: CDR1 MNHEY, CDR2 SVGAGI.

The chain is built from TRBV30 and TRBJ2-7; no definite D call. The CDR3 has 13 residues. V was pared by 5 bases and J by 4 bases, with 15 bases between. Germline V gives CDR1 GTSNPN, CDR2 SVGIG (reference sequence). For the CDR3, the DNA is TGTGCCTGGTCCCCCAGCTACGTTTACGAGCAGTACTTC. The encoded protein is CAWSPSYVYEQYF.

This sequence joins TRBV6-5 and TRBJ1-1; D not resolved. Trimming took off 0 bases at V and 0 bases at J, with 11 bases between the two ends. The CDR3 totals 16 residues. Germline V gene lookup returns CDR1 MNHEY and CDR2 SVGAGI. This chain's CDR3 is CASSYSFDTLNTEAFF. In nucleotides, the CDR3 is TGTGCCAGCAGTTACTCTTTCGACACACTGAACACTGAAGCTTTCTTT.

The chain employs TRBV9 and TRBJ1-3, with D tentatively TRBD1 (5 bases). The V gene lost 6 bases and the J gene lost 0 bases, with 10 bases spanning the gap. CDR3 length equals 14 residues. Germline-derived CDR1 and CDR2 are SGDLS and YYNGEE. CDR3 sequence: CASKDDSSGNTIYF. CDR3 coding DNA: TGTGCCAGCAAGGACGACAGCTCTGGAAACACCATATATTTT. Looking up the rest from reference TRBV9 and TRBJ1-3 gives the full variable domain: DSGVTQTPKHLITATGQRVTLRCSPRSGDLSVYWYQQSLDQGLQFLIQYYNGEERAKGNILERFSAQQFPDLHSELNLSSLELGDSALYFCASKDDSSGNTIYFGEGSWLTVV.

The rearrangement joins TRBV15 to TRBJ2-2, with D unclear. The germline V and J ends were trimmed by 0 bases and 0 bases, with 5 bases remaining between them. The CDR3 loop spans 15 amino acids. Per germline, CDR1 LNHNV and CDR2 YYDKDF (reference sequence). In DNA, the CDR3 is TGTGCCACCAGCAGAGATCTCGCGAACACCGGGGAGCTGTTTTTT. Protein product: CATSRDLANTGELFF.

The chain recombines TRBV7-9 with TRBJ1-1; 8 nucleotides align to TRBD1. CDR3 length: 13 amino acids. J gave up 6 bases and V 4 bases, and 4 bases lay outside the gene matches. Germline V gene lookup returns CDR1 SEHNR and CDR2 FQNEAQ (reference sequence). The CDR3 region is CASSSQTGAEAFF. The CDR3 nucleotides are TGTGCCAGCAGCTCGCAGACAGGGGCTGAAGCTTTCTTT.

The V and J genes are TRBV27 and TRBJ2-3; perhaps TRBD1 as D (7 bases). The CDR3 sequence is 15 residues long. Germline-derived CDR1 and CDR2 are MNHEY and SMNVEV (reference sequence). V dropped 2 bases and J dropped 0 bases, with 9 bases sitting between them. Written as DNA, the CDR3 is TGTGCCAGCAGTTTAGCGGGACAGAGCACAGATACGCAGTATTTT. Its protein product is CASSLAGQSTDTQYF.

The CDR3 nucleotides read TGTGCCAGCTCACAGAGCGGGACGGCCTTTAATGAAAAACTGTTTTTT. Amino acids: CASSQSGTAFNEKLFF. The rearrangement links TRBV18 to TRBJ1-4; TRBD1 might be the D (5 bases). The germline V gene has CDR1 KGHSH and CDR2 LQKENI. Between the trimmed V and J ends, which lost 4 bases and 4 bases, there was a span of 16 bases. This CDR3 contains 16 residues.

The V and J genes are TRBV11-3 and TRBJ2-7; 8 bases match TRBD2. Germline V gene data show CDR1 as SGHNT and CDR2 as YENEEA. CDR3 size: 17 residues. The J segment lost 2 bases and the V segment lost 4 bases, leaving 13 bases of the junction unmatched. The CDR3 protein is CASSSRGGLAGPYEQYF. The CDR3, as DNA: TGTGCCAGCAGCTCCCGCGGAGGCCTAGCGGGTCCCTACGAGCAGTACTTC.

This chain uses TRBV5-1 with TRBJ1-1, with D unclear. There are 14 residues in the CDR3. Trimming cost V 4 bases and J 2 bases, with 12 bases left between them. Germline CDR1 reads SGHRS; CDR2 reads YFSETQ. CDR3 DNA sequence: TGCGCCAGCAGCCCTCCCGCTGCTAACACTGAAGCTTTCTTT. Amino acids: CASSPPAANTEAFF.